This T cell receptor beta chain stems from a study of CD8 T cells in ankylosing spondylitis (dated by TCRdb to about 2017). Background on the whole study: The study set out to find disease-linked TCR variants by profiling T cell receptor beta repertoires in ankylosing spondylitis patients and healthy donors. In total, the full study cohort was made up of some 100 healthy donors and approximately 27 ankylosing spondylitis patients. Peripheral blood was sampled, and synovial fluid was also collected from ankylosing spondylitis patients. What the work shows at the level of the full study, not this receptor alone: The disease-linked clones had a CD8+ phenotype and were found at relatively low frequencies in peripheral blood. Some TCR beta motif variants had previously been reported in synovial fluid and blood of reactive arthritis patients, which suggested common disease-initiation mechanisms. A TCR beta motif of 8 or 9 highly homologous amino acid variants appeared characteristic of blood from ankylosing spondylitis patients. The disease-linked clones were reported as significantly enriched in matched synovial fluid samples from ankylosing spondylitis patients.

Based on the germline V gene (reference sequence), the CDR1 and CDR2 sequences are PRHDT and FYEKMQ. V drops 5 bases and J drops 11 bases, leaving 15 bases in between. Its CDR3 holds 13 amino acids, cysteine through phenylalanine. Only the CDR3 portion is preserved as DNA: 39 bases, with reading frame beginning at the first base. Note on this clonotype: What antigen it recognizes has not been identified. No per-base quality is available; no much larger clone lies one base away.

Data came from an Illumina HiSeq 2500. Quantitative 5'-RACE with molecular barcodes was the method used to prepare the TCR beta libraries. Processing in the source paper ran as follows. To identify disease-linked TCR variants, a new computational method was used, one built on a probabilistic model of VDJ rearrangement. Clones were called with MiXCR by TCRdb after fastp trimmed the public reads at Q25, and only in-frame beta chains were retained. Rows are combined by CDR3 protein, so each entry shows the most common genes and DNA. The V and J calls and clone size are TCRdb's, not the authors'. This sample has about 540,000 distinct CDR3 sequences in its table, and 10% to 15% of those were observed once. The ten largest account for approximately 6.2% of the sample.

The TCR comes from a male donor with ankylosing spondylitis. The sample was blood, either unsorted or a sorted T cell fraction (not recorded which). The chain links TRBV13 with TRBJ1-4, with a tentative D gene TRBD1 over 5 matching bases. The DNA sequence is TGTGCCAGCAGCATCCAAGACAGCACGAAACTGTTTTTT. Its amino acids are CASSIQDSTKLFF.